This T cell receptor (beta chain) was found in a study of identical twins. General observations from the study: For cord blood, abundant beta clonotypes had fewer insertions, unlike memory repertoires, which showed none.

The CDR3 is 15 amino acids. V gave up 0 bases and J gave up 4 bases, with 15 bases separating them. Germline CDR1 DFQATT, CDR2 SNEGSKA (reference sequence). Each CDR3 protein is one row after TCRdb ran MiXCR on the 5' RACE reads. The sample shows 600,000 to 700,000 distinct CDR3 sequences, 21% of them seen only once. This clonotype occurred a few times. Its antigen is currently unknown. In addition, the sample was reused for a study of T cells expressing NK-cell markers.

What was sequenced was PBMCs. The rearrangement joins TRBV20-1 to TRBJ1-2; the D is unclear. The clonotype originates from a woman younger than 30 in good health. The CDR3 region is CSARDRPVGTYGYTF. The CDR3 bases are TGCAGTGCTAGAGATCGCCCGGTAGGAACCTATGGCTACACCTTC.